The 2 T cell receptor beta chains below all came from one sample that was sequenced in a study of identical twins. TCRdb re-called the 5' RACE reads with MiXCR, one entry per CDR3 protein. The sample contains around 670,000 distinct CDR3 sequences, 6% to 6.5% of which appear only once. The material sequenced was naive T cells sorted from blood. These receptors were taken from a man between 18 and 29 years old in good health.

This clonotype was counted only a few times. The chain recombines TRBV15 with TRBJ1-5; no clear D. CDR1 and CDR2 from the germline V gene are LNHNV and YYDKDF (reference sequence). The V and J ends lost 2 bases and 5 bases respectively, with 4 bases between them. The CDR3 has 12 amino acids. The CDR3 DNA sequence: TGTGCCACCAGCAGAAGTTATCAGCCCCAGCATTTT. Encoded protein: CATSRSYQPQHF.

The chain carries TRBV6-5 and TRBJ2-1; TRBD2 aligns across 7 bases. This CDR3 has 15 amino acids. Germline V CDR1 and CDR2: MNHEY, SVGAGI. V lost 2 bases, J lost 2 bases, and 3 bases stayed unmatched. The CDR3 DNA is TGTGCCAGCAGTTACACAGCGGGACCCTACAATGAGCAGTTCTTC. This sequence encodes CASSYTAGPYNEQFF.